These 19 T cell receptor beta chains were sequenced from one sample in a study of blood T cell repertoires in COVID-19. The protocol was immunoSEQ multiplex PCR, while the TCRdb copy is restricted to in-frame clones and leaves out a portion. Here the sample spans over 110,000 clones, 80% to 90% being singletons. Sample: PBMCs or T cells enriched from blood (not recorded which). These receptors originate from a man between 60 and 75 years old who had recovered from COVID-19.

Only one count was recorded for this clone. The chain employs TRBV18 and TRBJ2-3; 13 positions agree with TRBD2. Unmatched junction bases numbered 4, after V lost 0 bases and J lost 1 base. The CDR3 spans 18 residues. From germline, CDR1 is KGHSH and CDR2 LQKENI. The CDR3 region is CASSPPGTSGVGTDTQYF. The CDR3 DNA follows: TGTGCCAGCTCACCACCCGGGACTAGCGGGGTCGGCACAGATACGCAGTATTTT.

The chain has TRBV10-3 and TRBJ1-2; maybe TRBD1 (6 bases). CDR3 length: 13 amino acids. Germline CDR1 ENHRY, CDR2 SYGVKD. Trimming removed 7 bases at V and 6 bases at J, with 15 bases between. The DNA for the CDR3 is TGTGCCATCAACCCAACAGGGACCCATGGCTACACCTTC. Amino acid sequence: CAINPTGTHGYTF.

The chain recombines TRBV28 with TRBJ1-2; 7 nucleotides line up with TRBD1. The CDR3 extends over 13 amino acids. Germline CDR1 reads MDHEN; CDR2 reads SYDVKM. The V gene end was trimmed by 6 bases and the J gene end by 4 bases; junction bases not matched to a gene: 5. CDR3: CASRPGQAYGYTF. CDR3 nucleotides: TGTGCCAGCAGACCAGGACAGGCCTATGGCTACACCTTC.

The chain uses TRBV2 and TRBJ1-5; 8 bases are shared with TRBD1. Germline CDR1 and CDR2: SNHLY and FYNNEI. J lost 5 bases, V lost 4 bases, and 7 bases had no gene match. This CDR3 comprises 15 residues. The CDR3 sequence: CASSARTGTHQPQHF. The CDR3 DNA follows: TGTGCCAGCAGTGCCCGGACAGGGACCCATCAGCCCCAGCATTTT.

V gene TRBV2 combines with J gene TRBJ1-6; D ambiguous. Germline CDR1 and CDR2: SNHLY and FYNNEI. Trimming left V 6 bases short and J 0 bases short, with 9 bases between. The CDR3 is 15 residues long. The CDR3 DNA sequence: TGTGCCAGCAGGAAAGATAGCTCCTATAATTCACCCCTCCACTTT. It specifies CASRKDSSYNSPLHF.

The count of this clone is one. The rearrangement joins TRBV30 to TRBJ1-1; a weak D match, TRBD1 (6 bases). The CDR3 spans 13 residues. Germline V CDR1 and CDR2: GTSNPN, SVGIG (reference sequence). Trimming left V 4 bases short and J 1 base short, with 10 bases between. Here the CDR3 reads CAWNQQGNTEAFF. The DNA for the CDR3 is TGTGCCTGGAATCAACAGGGGAACACTGAAGCTTTCTTT.

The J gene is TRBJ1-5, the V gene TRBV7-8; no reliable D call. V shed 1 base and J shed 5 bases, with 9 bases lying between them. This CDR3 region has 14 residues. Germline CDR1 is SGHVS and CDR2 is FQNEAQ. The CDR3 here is CASSLGGIDQPQHF. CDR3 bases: TGTGCCAGCAGCTTAGGCGGGATCGATCAGCCCCAGCATTTT.

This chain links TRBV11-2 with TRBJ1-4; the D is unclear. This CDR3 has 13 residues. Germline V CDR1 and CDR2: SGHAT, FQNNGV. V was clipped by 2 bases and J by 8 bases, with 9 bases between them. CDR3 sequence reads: CASSLKTGEKLFF. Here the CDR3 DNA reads TGTGCCAGCAGCTTAAAGACTGGAGAAAAACTGTTTTTT.

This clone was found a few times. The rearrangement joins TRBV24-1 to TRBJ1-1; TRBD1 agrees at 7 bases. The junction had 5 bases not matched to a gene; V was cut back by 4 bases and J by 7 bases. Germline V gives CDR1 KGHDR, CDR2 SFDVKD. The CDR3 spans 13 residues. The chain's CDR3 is CATSDPGQFEAFF. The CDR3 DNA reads TGTGCCACCAGTGACCCGGGACAGTTTGAAGCTTTCTTT.

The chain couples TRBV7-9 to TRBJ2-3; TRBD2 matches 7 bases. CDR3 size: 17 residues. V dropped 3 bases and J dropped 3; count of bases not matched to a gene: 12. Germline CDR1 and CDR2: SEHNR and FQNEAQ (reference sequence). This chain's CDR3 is CASSFKRLATATDTQYF. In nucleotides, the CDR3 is TGTGCCAGCAGCTTTAAGAGACTAGCAACAGCTACAGATACGCAGTATTTT.

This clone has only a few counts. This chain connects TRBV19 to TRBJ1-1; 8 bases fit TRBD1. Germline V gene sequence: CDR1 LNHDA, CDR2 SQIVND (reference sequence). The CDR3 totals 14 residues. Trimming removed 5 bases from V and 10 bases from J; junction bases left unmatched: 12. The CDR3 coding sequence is TGTGCCAGTAGTGCTTCGGACAGGGCCTCGGGAGCTTTCTTT. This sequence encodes CASSASDRASGAFF.

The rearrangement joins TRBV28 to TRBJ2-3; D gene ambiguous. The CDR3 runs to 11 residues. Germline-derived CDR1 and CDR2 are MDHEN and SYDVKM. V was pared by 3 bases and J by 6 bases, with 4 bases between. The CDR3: CASSFRDTQYF. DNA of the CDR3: TGTGCCAGCAGTTTCCGTGATACGCAGTATTTT.

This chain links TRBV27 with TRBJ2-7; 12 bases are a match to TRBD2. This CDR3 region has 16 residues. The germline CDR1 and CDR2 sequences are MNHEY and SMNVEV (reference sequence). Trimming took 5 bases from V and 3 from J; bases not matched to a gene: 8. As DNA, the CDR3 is TGTGCCAGCAGTAGGGAGCTAGCGGGAGGGCTCTACGAGCAGTACTTC. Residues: CASSRELAGGLYEQYF.

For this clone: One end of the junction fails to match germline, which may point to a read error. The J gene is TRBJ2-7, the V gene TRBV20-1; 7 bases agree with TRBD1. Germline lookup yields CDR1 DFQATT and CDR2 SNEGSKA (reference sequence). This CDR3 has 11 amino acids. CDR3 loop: CSAREYRGSRF. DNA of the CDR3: TGCAGTGCTAGGGAATACAGGGGCAGTAGGTTC.

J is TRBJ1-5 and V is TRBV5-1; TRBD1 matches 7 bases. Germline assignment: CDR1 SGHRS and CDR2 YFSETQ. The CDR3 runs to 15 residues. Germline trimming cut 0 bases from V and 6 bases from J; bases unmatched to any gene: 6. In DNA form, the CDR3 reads TGCGCCAGCAGCTTGGAGTCAGGGGGAGGTCAGCCCCAGCATTTT. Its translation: CASSLESGGGQPQHF.

This chain's CDR3 is CASSEEVGGYGYTF. As DNA, the CDR3 is TGTGCCAGCAGTGAAGAGGTGGGGGGGTATGGCTACACCTTC. V usage is TRBV2 and J usage is TRBJ1-2; D is possibly TRBD1 (5 bases). Germline V lookup: CDR1 SNHLY, CDR2 FYNNEI. The CDR3 contains 14 residues. The V gene lost 1 base and the J gene lost 5 bases, with 11 bases spanning the gap.

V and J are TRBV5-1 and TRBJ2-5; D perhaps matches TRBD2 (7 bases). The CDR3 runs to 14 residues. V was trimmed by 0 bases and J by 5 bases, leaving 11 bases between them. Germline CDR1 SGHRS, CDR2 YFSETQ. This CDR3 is CASSLVGGRETQYF. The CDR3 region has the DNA TGCGCCAGCAGCTTGGTCGGGGGGCGGGAGACCCAGTACTTC. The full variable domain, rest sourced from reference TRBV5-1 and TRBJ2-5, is KAGVTQTPRYLIKTRGQQVTLSCSPISGHRSVSWYQQTPGQGLQFLFEYFSETQRNKGNFPGRFSGRQFSNSRSEMNVSTLELGDSALYLCASSLVGGRETQYFGPGTRLLVL.

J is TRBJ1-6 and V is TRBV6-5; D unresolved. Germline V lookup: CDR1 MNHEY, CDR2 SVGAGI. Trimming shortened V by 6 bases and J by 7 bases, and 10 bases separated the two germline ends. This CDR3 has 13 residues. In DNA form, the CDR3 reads TGTGCCAGCAGCTTAGATCCGAATTCACCCCTCCACTTT. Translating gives CASSLDPNSPLHF.

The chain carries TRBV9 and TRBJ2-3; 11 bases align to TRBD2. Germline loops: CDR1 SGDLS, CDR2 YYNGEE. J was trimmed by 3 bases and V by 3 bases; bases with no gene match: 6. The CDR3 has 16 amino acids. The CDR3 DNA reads TGTGCCAGCAGCGATCGACTAGCGGGGCGAACAGATACGCAGTATTTT. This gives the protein CASSDRLAGRTDTQYF.